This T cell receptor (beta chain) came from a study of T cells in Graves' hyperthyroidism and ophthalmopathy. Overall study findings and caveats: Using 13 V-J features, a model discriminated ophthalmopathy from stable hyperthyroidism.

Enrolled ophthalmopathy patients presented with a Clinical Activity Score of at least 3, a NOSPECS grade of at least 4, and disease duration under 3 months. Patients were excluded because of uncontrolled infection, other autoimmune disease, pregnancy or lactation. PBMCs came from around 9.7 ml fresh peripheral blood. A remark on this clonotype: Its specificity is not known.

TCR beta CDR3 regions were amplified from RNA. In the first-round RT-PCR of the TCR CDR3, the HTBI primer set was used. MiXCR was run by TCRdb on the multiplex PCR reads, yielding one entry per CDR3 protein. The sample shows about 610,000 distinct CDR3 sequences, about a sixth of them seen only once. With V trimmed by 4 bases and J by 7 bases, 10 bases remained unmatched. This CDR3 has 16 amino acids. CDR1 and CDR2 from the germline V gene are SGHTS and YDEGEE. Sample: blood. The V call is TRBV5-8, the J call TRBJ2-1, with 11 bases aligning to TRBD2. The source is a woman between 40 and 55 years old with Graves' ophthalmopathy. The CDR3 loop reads CASSTMLAGGLNEQFF. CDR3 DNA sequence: TGTGCCAGCAGCACGATGCTAGCGGGGGGATTGAATGAGCAGTTCTTC.